These 26 T cell receptor beta chains originate from one sample sequenced in a study of cytotoxic CD8 clonotypes in ibrutinib-treated CLL. Repertoires were generated with immunoSEQ multiplex PCR, while TCRdb's copy carries only in-frame clones and drops some. The sample has 250,000 to 350,000 clones, approximately 79% seen once. Sequenced here: PBMCs, sampled at disease progression, from a patient treated with ibrutinib. Source of these receptors: a human donor with chronic lymphocytic leukemia.

This clone turned up a few times. The CDR3 coding sequence is TGCGCCAGCAGCTCGTCTAGGTTGGCCGGGGAGCTGTTTTTT. Protein sequence: CASSSSRLAGELFF. The chain carries TRBV5-1 and TRBJ2-2; no clear D. Between the trimmed V and J ends, which lost 3 bases and 6 bases, there was a span of 12 bases. CDR1 is SGHRS and CDR2 is YFSETQ in the germline V gene. This CDR3 contains 14 residues. Drawing the rest from reference TRBV5-1 and TRBJ2-2, the complete variable domain is KAGVTQTPRYLIKTRGQQVTLSCSPISGHRSVSWYQQTPGQGLQFLFEYFSETQRNKGNFPGRFSGRQFSNSRSEMNVSTLELGDSALYLCASSSSRLAGELFFGEGSRLTVL.

This chain connects TRBV27 to TRBJ2-7; 11 bases agree with TRBD1. J lost 6 bases, V lost 3 bases, and 4 bases had no gene match. Germline CDR1 MNHEY, CDR2 SMNVEV (reference sequence). This CDR3 is 14 amino acids long. CDR3 sequence (DNA): TGTGCCAGCAGTTTGGGACAGGGGGTAAGCGAGCAGTACTTC. This gives the protein CASSLGQGVSEQYF.

This clone was observed a single time. CDR3 amino acids: CASSHLTGNYGYTF. The CDR3 nucleotides read TGTGCCAGCAGTCATCTGACAGGGAACTATGGCTACACCTTC. The J gene is TRBJ1-2, the V gene TRBV6-5; 7 bases are shared with TRBD1. Germline assignment: CDR1 MNHEY and CDR2 SVGAGI. The CDR3 is made up of 14 amino acids. V shed 5 bases and J 2 bases; nucleotides not matched to a gene: 5.

The chain uses TRBV5-1 and TRBJ2-2, with D perhaps TRBD1 (5 bases). The germline gives CDR1 SGHRS, CDR2 YFSETQ. Trimming took off 9 bases at V and 7 bases at J, with 13 bases between the two ends. The CDR3 spans 12 residues. CDR3 amino acids: CATPVDSGELFF. In DNA, the CDR3 is TGCGCCACCCCTGTCGACAGCGGGGAGCTGTTTTTT.

V gene TRBV11-2 combines with J gene TRBJ2-1; D may correspond to TRBD1 or TRBD2 (5 bases each). The CDR3 is 13 amino acids. V lost 5 bases to trimming and J lost 6 bases, with 11 bases between them. Germline lookup yields CDR1 SGHAT and CDR2 FQNNGV. CDR3 sequence reads: CASSAPGRNEQFF. In DNA form, the CDR3 reads TGTGCCAGCAGCGCCCCGGGACGCAATGAGCAGTTCTTC. Together with reference TRBV11-2 and TRBJ2-1, the CDR3 gives the full variable domain: EAGVAQSPRYKIIEKRQSVAFWCNPISGHATLYWYQQILGQGPKLLIQFQNNGVVDDSQLPKDRFSAERLKGVDSTLKIQPAKLEDSAVYLCASSAPGRNEQFFGPGTRLTVL.

The sample holds a few counts of this clone. The chain carries TRBV6-1 and TRBJ2-3; 8 bases align to TRBD2. The CDR3 runs 15 residues. V lost 5 bases to trimming and J lost 5 bases; unmatched junction nucleotides: 9. Germline lookup yields CDR1 MNHNS and CDR2 SASEGT. The CDR3 DNA reads TGTGCCAGCAGTCCCTCCGGGACTAGGGGAGATACGCAGTATTTT. It translates to CASSPSGTRGDTQYF.

The genes are TRBV7-2 and TRBJ2-1; weak D call: TRBD2 (6 bases). The CDR3 contains 15 residues. Germline V gene lookup returns CDR1 SGHTA and CDR2 FQGNSA. Trimming stripped 0 bases from V and 7 bases from J, with 13 bases between. Here the CDR3 reads CASSLASGLFNEQFF. As DNA, the CDR3 is TGTGCCAGCAGCTTAGCGTCGGGACTTTTTAATGAGCAGTTCTTC.

About this clone itself: The sample has other DNA sequences that encode this CDR3 too. The chain couples TRBV7-3 to TRBJ1-1; D gene uncertain. CDR1 SGHTA and CDR2 FQGTGA come from the germline V gene. V was cut by 5 bases and J by 1 base, with 8 bases left in between. The length of the CDR3 is 13 residues. In DNA form, the CDR3 reads TGTGCCAGCAGCCTGACGGGGAACACTGAAGCTTTCTTT. Residues: CASSLTGNTEAFF.

The CDR3 sequence: CASRFTYNSPLHF. In DNA form, the CDR3 reads TGTGCCAGCAGGTTCACCTATAATTCACCCCTCCACTTT. The chain combines TRBV5-8 with TRBJ1-6; D unclear. With 5 bases removed from V and 2 bases from J, the gap between germline ends came to 5 bases. In germline, CDR1 is SGHTS, CDR2 YDEGEE. The CDR3 length is 13 residues.

This chain joins TRBV6-5 and TRBJ2-7; 9 nucleotides match TRBD1. The V gene's germline CDR1 is MNHEY and CDR2 SVGAGI. V shed 6 bases and J 5 bases; nucleotides not matched to a gene: 5. This CDR3 has 13 residues. CDR3 DNA sequence: TGTGCCAGCAGGGACAGGGGACGGAACGAGCAGTACTTC. Its translation: CASRDRGRNEQYF.

The chain employs TRBV6-1 and TRBJ2-2; weak D call: TRBD2 (6 bases). V lost 8 bases and J lost 3, with 13 bases in between. The CDR3 is made up of 14 amino acids. Germline V gives CDR1 MNHNS, CDR2 SASEGT. This CDR3 reads CASSSGVYTGELFF. CDR3 in DNA: TGTGCCAGCTCGTCGGGGGTGTACACCGGGGAGCTGTTTTTT.

The J gene is TRBJ2-7, the V gene TRBV5-1; D call uncertain. The CDR3 runs to 14 residues. CDR1 is SGHRS, CDR2 YFSETQ, per germline. With 1 base removed from V and 4 bases from J, the gap between germline ends came to 12 bases. The CDR3 region has the DNA TGCGCCAGCAGCTTGTCAGGAACCAATTACGAGCAGTACTTC. It specifies CASSLSGTNYEQYF.

The chain carries TRBV5-4 and TRBJ1-1; 7 positions agree with TRBD1. The CDR3 sequence is 14 residues long. V lost 4 bases and J lost 5; bases outside the gene matches: 8. Germline assignment: CDR1 SGHNT and CDR2 YYREEE (reference sequence). DNA of the CDR3: TGTGCCAGCAGCCCCAGCGCAGGGGGTACTGAAGCTTTCTTT. Amino acids: CASSPSAGGTEAFF.

This chain links TRBV10-3 with TRBJ2-7; D gene uncertain. The CDR3 sequence is 15 residues long. Germline V gene data show CDR1 as ENHRY and CDR2 as SYGVKD. Trimming shortened V by 4 bases and J by 4 bases, and 17 bases separated the two germline ends. CDR3 in DNA: TGTGCCATCAGTGTTGGGTACATCCATCTTTACGAGCAGTACTTC. It yields the protein CAISVGYIHLYEQYF.

This chain uses TRBV29-1 with TRBJ2-1, with 7 nucleotides matching TRBD1. CDR1 and CDR2 (germline): SQVTM, ANQGSEA. The CDR3 spans 10 residues. The J segment lost 14 bases and the V segment lost 7 bases, leaving 8 bases of the junction unmatched. The CDR3 protein is CSAVTGREFF. In nucleotides, the CDR3 is TGCAGCGCTGTGACAGGGCGAGAGTTCTTC.

The rearrangement uses TRBV9 and TRBJ2-1, with D possibly TRBD2 on 5 matching bases. Trimming cost V 4 bases and J 0 bases, with 17 bases left between them. Per the germline V gene, CDR1 is SGDLS and CDR2 is YYNGEE. The CDR3 consists of 17 residues. The CDR3 DNA is TGTGCCAGCAGCCCAGCCCGGAGCGGTAGCTCCTACAATGAGCAGTTCTTC. It encodes CASSPARSGSSYNEQFF.

The CDR3 DNA reads TGTGCCATCAGTGATTCCCTGACAGAAGTGTTTAATGGCTACACCTTC. Protein: CAISDSLTEVFNGYTF. The gene calls are TRBV10-3 and TRBJ1-2; maybe TRBD1 (5 bases). Looked up from germline, CDR1 is ENHRY and CDR2 is SYGVKD. Trimming took 3 bases from V and 6 from J, leaving 20 bases between them. The CDR3 is 16 amino acids.

V usage is TRBV5-4 and J usage is TRBJ2-7, with D possibly TRBD2 on 5 matching bases. Germline V lookup: CDR1 SGHNT, CDR2 YYREEE (reference sequence). V shed 1 base and J shed 2 bases, with 16 bases lying between them. This CDR3 contains 16 residues. The CDR3 coding sequence is TGTGCCAGCAGCTTGAGAGGGCTAGTTGGTCCCTACGAGCAGTACTTC. Encoded protein: CASSLRGLVGPYEQYF.

The chain carries TRBV12-5 and TRBJ2-2, with D possibly matching TRBD1 (6 bases). Per germline, CDR1 LGHNT and CDR2 FRNRAP. Deletions cut 6 bases from V and 4 bases from J, with 21 bases between. This CDR3 contains 17 residues. The CDR3 DNA reads as TGTGCTAGTGGGACACAGTCCGTACAGGGTAGCACCGGGGAGCTGTTTTTT. Residues: CASGTQSVQGSTGELFF.

This clone was recorded only once. The rearrangement joins TRBV6-1 to TRBJ2-7; 8 bases map to TRBD2. Germline lookup yields CDR1 MNHNS and CDR2 SASEGT. The CDR3 totals 16 residues. J gave up 3 bases and V 1 base, and 8 bases lay outside the gene matches. Here the CDR3 reads CASSEGLAGLRYEQYF. CDR3 bases: TGTGCCAGCAGTGAAGGGCTAGCGGGTCTTCGCTACGAGCAGTACTTC.

The chain couples TRBV7-6 to TRBJ2-7; 7 nucleotides align to TRBD1. CDR1 and CDR2 (germline): SGHVS, FNYEAQ. The CDR3 is 16 residues long. Trimming took 4 bases from V and 6 from J; bases not matched to a gene: 15. CDR3 DNA sequence: TGTGCCAGCAGCTCAGGGGGAACTATCCCGCAGGGCGAGCAGTACTTC. Its translation is CASSSGGTIPQGEQYF.

The chain combines TRBV25-1 with TRBJ1-2, with TRBD1 identical over 7 bases. V was pared by 1 base and J by 4 bases, with 3 bases of the junction left unmatched. The CDR3 consists of 14 residues. In germline, CDR1 is MGHDK, CDR2 SYGVNS. This chain's CDR3 is CASSELDRIYGYTF. In nucleotides, the CDR3 is TGTGCCAGCAGTGAATTGGACAGGATCTATGGCTACACCTTC.

As regards this clone: At one of its ends the junction is not consistent with the germline gene, which may arise from a read error. The chain uses TRBV15 and TRBJ2-2; 8 bases match TRBD1. The CDR3 runs 16 residues. The V gene's germline CDR1 is LNHNV and CDR2 YYDKDF (reference sequence). The CDR3 here is CATSGELVDRGGELFF. CDR3 DNA: TGTGCCACCAGCGGAGAGCTGGTAGACAGGGGCGGGGAGCTGTTTTTT.

This clone appeared once. This sample includes further DNA sequences coding for the same CDR3. The chain links TRBV5-1 to TRBJ1-2, with D uncertain. Trimming left V 1 base short and J 3 bases short, with 4 bases between. CDR1 is SGHRS and CDR2 is YFSETQ in the germline V gene. CDR3 length: 12 amino acids. The CDR3 loop is CASSLTDYGYTF. In nucleotides, the CDR3 is TGCGCCAGCAGCTTGACCGACTATGGCTACACCTTC.

V and J are TRBV5-5 and TRBJ2-7; 7 nucleotides agree with TRBD2. Trimming at V came to 0 bases and at J to 4 bases, leaving 7 bases not matched to a gene. Germline loops: CDR1 SGHKS, CDR2 YYEKEE (reference sequence). This CDR3 spans 15 amino acids. The CDR3, as DNA: TGTGCCAGCAGCTTGGTTGGCGGGAGTATTTACGAGCAGTACTTC. This gives the protein CASSLVGGSIYEQYF.

The CDR3 reads CASSYVDYNEQFF. The CDR3 bases are TGTGCCAGCAGTTATGTGGACTACAATGAGCAGTTCTTC. The chain is built from TRBV6-6 and TRBJ2-1, with D hard to call. The V gene's germline CDR1 is MNHNY and CDR2 SVGAGI (reference sequence). Trimming removed 3 bases at V and 3 bases at J, with 6 bases between. CDR3 length: 13 amino acids.